Presented here are 7 T cell receptor beta chains from one specimen sequenced in a study of post-analysis software for immune sequencing data. Study-wide results and limits: Roughly five TRBV segments appeared more often in patients than in controls, and TRBV5-6, TRBV5-1 and TRBV20-1 were among these.

No antigens are known for them. Included in the TCR beta cDNA libraries were unique molecular identifiers. TCRdb redid the calling of the PCR reads with MiXCR, one entry per CDR3 protein. The sample shows around 440,000 distinct CDR3 sequences, around 40% of them seen only once. The sequenced sample consisted of blood. The receptor source for this set is a girl between 5 and 17 years old with multiple sclerosis.

The sample holds a few counts of this clonotype. V is TRBV5-1 and J is TRBJ2-7; no reliable D call. This CDR3 region has 13 residues. The V gene lost 0 bases and the J gene lost 5 bases, with 9 bases spanning the gap. Germline V CDR1 and CDR2: SGHRS, YFSETQ. The chain's CDR3 is CASSLEVVDEQYF. CDR3 in DNA: TGCGCCAGCAGCTTGGAAGTTGTGGACGAGCAGTACTTC.

Here the CDR3 reads CASRQGALNIQYF. The CDR3 DNA is TGTGCCAGCAGACAGGGGGCCTTGAACATTCAGTACTTC. The J gene is TRBJ2-4, the V gene TRBV6-5, with TRBD1 matching over 9 bases. With 6 bases clipped from V and 7 bases from J, the junction kept 4 bases outside the gene matches. In germline, CDR1 is MNHEY, CDR2 SVGAGI. CDR3 length: 13 residues.

The chain couples TRBV7-2 to TRBJ2-3; no reliable D call. Trimming shortened V by 1 base and J by 2 bases, and 13 bases separated the two germline ends. CDR3 length: 16 residues. Germline CDR1 reads SGHTA; CDR2 reads FQGNSA. CDR3 sequence (DNA): TGTGCCAGCAGCTTAGTTGCCGACGCAACCACAGATACGCAGTATTTT. It translates to CASSLVADATTDTQYF.

J is TRBJ2-1 and V is TRBV6-5, with 8 bases lining up with TRBD1. This CDR3 is built from 15 residues. V dropped 4 bases and J dropped 4; count of bases not matched to a gene: 6. The germline V gene encodes CDR1 MNHEY and CDR2 SVGAGI. CDR3 sequence (DNA): TGTGCCAGCAGTTCGACAGGGGAGGTTTACAATGAGCAGTTCTTC. Translation: CASSSTGEVYNEQFF.

On this clonotype itself: The CDR3 carries no conserved terminal phenylalanine or tryptophan, so it likely arises from a read error. The V and J genes are TRBV15 and TRBJ2-1; D uncertain. Germline CDR1 and CDR2: LNHNV and YYDKDF (reference sequence). Trimming removed 0 bases at V and 0 bases at J, with 9 bases between. The CDR3 has 16 amino acids. CDR3 in amino acids: CATSRDLGSSYNEQFV. The CDR3 coding sequence is TGTGCCACCAGCAGAGATCTCGGCAGCTCCTACAATGAGCAGTTCGTC.

This clonotype was detected a few times. The chain carries TRBV15 and TRBJ2-7, with D unclear. The CDR3 is 14 amino acids. V lost 0 bases, J lost 2 bases, and 8 bases lay in between. Germline CDR1 and CDR2: LNHNV and YYDKDF (reference sequence). The CDR3: CATSREAITYEQYF. The CDR3 DNA sequence: TGTGCCACCAGCAGAGAAGCGATCACCTACGAGCAGTACTTC.

Note on this clonotype: This likely comes from a read error, as the CDR3 has no conserved phenylalanine or tryptophan at its end. The chain combines TRBV6-1 with TRBJ2-4, with TRBD1 identical over 10 bases. The J call is in doubt because the DNA end fits TRBJ2-7 better. The CDR3 is 15 residues long. In germline, CDR1 is MNHNS, CDR2 SASEGT. The CDR3 DNA reads TGTGCCAGCAGTGCCACGGGACAGGGGCTCTACGAGCAGTACCTC. Protein: CASSATGQGLYEQYL.